This is a list of T cell receptor beta chains from one sample in a study of blood T cell repertoires in COVID-19. Sequencing used immunoSEQ multiplex PCR; TCRdb keeps in-frame clones, though not all of them. The sample yields about 36,000 clones, 78% seen once. Sequencing was performed on peripheral blood. The receptors were sampled from a man aged 60 to 69 with acute or convalescent COVID-19. Each CDR3 is given with its conserved first and last residue. The D gene is left open where the match is weak. Clone size, where shown, is once, few, many, or a class for clones that have expanded.

j_call: TRBJ2-3
v_call: TRBV7-8
cdr3_length: 15
d_call: TRBD2
clone_size: .
cdr3_nt: TGTGCCAGCAGCTTGTTGGCGGGAGGGGATGGCGCGCAGTATTTT
cdr3_aa: CASSLLAGGDGAQYF

j_call: TRBJ1-1
v_call: TRBV19
cdr3_length: 17
d_call: .
clone_size: .
cdr3_nt: TGTGCCAGTAGTATGTATTTGTCAGGGGCCCAGAACACTGAAGCTTTCTTT
cdr3_aa: CASSMYLSGAQNTEAFF

j_call: TRBJ2-7
v_call: TRBV6-5
cdr3_length: 12
d_call: .
clone_size: .
cdr3_nt: TGTGCCAGCAGTAACACACGCTACGAGCAGTACTTC
cdr3_aa: CASSNTRYEQYF

j_call: TRBJ1-5
v_call: TRBV6-1
cdr3_length: 16
d_call: TRBD1
clone_size: .
cdr3_nt: TGTGCCAGCAATGAACAGGGGCACCTTGGCAATCAGCCCCAGCATTTT
cdr3_aa: CASNEQGHLGNQPQHF

j_call: TRBJ1-1
v_call: TRBV6-6
cdr3_length: 15
d_call: .
clone_size: once
cdr3_nt: TGTGCCAGCAGTAGAGAGGACAGCCGGGGAACTGAAGCTTTCTTT
cdr3_aa: CASSREDSRGTEAFF

j_call: TRBJ2-3
v_call: TRBV30
cdr3_length: 15
d_call: TRBD1
clone_size: .
cdr3_nt: TGTGCCTGGAGTGTAGGGGGCGCGGGTCCAGATACGCAGTATTTT
cdr3_aa: CAWSVGGAGPDTQYF

j_call: TRBJ2-7
v_call: TRBV5-1
cdr3_length: 15
d_call: TRBD1
clone_size: .
cdr3_nt: TGCGCCAGCAGCGTAATCCCGACAGGGGTATACGAGCAGTACTTC
cdr3_aa: CASSVIPTGVYEQYF

j_call: TRBJ2-7
v_call: TRBV5-1
cdr3_length: 16
d_call: TRBD2
clone_size: few
cdr3_nt: TGCGCCAGCAGCATTCGGACTAGCGGGATGACCTACGAGCAGTACTTC
cdr3_aa: CASSIRTSGMTYEQYF

j_call: TRBJ1-4
v_call: TRBV2
cdr3_length: 13
d_call: TRBD1
clone_size: few
cdr3_nt: TGTGCCAGCAGGGGGACAGCGATTGAAAAACTGTTTTTT
cdr3_aa: CASRGTAIEKLFF

j_call: TRBJ1-2
v_call: TRBV5-4
cdr3_length: 17
d_call: TRBD1
clone_size: .
cdr3_nt: TGTGCCAGCAGCTTGGATACAGGGACAGTCAAATCTTATGGCTACACCTTC
cdr3_aa: CASSLDTGTVKSYGYTF

j_call: TRBJ1-5
v_call: TRBV6-5
cdr3_length: 14
d_call: .
clone_size: .
cdr3_nt: TGTGCCAGCGTAGTAGGGGTTAGCAATCAGCCCCAGCATTTT
cdr3_aa: CASVVGVSNQPQHF

j_call: TRBJ2-5
v_call: TRBV24-1
cdr3_length: 15
d_call: TRBD1
clone_size: .
cdr3_nt: TGTGCCACCAGTGATTTTTACAGGGGTCAAGAGACCCAGTACTTC
cdr3_aa: CATSDFYRGQETQYF

j_call: TRBJ1-1
v_call: TRBV5-4
cdr3_length: 13
d_call: .
clone_size: .
cdr3_nt: TGTGCCAGCAGCGCATACAGGGACACTGAAGCTTTCTTT
cdr3_aa: CASSAYRDTEAFF

j_call: TRBJ2-7
v_call: TRBV6-4
cdr3_length: 14
d_call: TRBD2
clone_size: many
cdr3_nt: TGTGCCAGCAGCCGACTAGCGGGAGTGGGCGAGCAGTACTTC
cdr3_aa: CASSRLAGVGEQYF

j_call: TRBJ1-2
v_call: TRBV24-1
cdr3_length: 12
d_call: .
clone_size: few
cdr3_nt: TGTGCCACCAGTGATTTGTACTACCGCTACACCTTC
cdr3_aa: CATSDLYYRYTF

j_call: TRBJ2-1
v_call: TRBV10-1
cdr3_length: 14
d_call: .
clone_size: .
cdr3_nt: TGCGCCAGCAGTGAGGACTCTATAGGCAATGAGCAGTTCTTC
cdr3_aa: CASSEDSIGNEQFF

j_call: TRBJ1-1
v_call: TRBV28
cdr3_length: 14
d_call: .
clone_size: few
cdr3_nt: TGTGCCAGCAGTTTGGCAGGGAGGTCCACTGAAGCTTTCTTT
cdr3_aa: CASSLAGRSTEAFF

j_call: TRBJ2-7
v_call: TRBV6-6
cdr3_length: 13
d_call: .
clone_size: few
cdr3_nt: TGTGCCAGCAGTTTCAAGACAGTTGCCGAGCAGTACTTC
cdr3_aa: CASSFKTVAEQYF

j_call: TRBJ1-3
v_call: TRBV6-1
cdr3_length: 16
d_call: .
clone_size: .
cdr3_nt: TGTGCCAGCAGTGCAGCCGGGGGAGAGGCTGGAAACACCATATATTTT
cdr3_aa: CASSAAGGEAGNTIYF

j_call: TRBJ2-1
v_call: TRBV6-4
cdr3_length: 16
d_call: .
clone_size: .
cdr3_nt: TGTGCCAGCAGTGACACTTCCCGGACTAACTACAATGAGCAGTTCTTC
cdr3_aa: CASSDTSRTNYNEQFF